Each of the 12 T cell receptor beta chains below was sequenced from the same sample in a study of blood T cell repertoires in COVID-19. The assay was immunoSEQ multiplex PCR, and TCRdb's table has in-frame clones only and misses some. In the table there are about 430,000 clones, 70% to 90% of which are singletons. What was sequenced was peripheral blood. These receptor sequences come from a man aged 18 to 30 with COVID-19, enrolled during active disease.

The chain couples TRBV24-1 to TRBJ2-3; 10 bases agree with TRBD2. The CDR3 is made up of 17 amino acids. V gave up 4 bases and J gave up 2 bases; unmatched junction bases: 8. Germline V gene data show CDR1 as KGHDR and CDR2 as SFDVKD. The CDR3 DNA reads as TGTGCCACCAGTGACTCTAGCGGGGGATTTTTCACAGATACGCAGTATTTT. This sequence encodes CATSDSSGGFFTDTQYF.

The chain joins TRBV7-8 to TRBJ2-1, with TRBD2 matching over 7 bases. The CDR3 covers 15 residues. Germline assignment: CDR1 SGHVS and CDR2 FQNEAQ. V was pared by 4 bases and J by 0 bases, with 3 bases of the junction left unmatched. This chain's CDR3 is CASSSRGNSYNEQFF. The CDR3 DNA reads TGTGCCAGCAGCTCGCGGGGGAACTCCTACAATGAGCAGTTCTTC.

The count of this clone is one. The CDR3 sequence: CASSDGDFSGYTF. The CDR3 DNA sequence: TGTGCCAGCTCGGACGGGGACTTTAGTGGCTACACCTTC. The chain links TRBV2 to TRBJ1-2, with D possibly matching TRBD1 (5 bases). Per the germline V gene, CDR1 is SNHLY and CDR2 is FYNNEI. CDR3 length: 13 amino acids. V was pared by 8 bases and J by 7 bases, with 17 bases between.

The CDR3 DNA sequence: TGTGCCAGTAGTACTGACAGGAGTCGAGGCTACACCTTC. This encodes CASSTDRSRGYTF. V is TRBV19 and J is TRBJ1-2; D is possibly TRBD1 (6 bases). This CDR3 is built from 13 residues. V lost 4 bases and J 8 bases, leaving 14 bases between the germline ends. Germline-derived CDR1 and CDR2 are LNHDA and SQIVND (reference sequence).

This clone has only a few counts. CDR3 DNA sequence: TGCGCCAGCAGCTTGGAGGGGACTAGCCCAGATGAGCAGTTCTTC. Its translation is CASSLEGTSPDEQFF. The chain carries TRBV5-1 and TRBJ2-1, with 9 nucleotides matching TRBD2. The CDR3 loop spans 15 amino acids. Germline CDR1 and CDR2: SGHRS and YFSETQ. The junction had 6 bases not matched to a gene; V was cut back by 0 bases and J by 8 bases.

The gene calls are TRBV19 and TRBJ1-3; D is uncertain. The CDR3 extends over 13 amino acids. In germline, CDR1 is LNHDA, CDR2 SQIVND (reference sequence). V shed 1 base and J shed 7 bases, with 8 bases lying between them. CDR3 protein: CASSIARGNTIYF. The CDR3 DNA sequence: TGTGCCAGTAGTATAGCGAGAGGGAACACCATATATTTT.

The table lists this clone with a few counts. This chain uses TRBV3-1 (or the pseudogene TRBV3-2) with TRBJ1-2, with D hard to call. Between the trimmed V and J ends, which lost 4 bases and 7 bases, there was a span of 13 bases. Germline V lookup: CDR1 LGHDT, CDR2 YNNKEL (reference sequence). This CDR3 contains 13 residues. CDR3 region: CASSPQRSGGYTF. As DNA, the CDR3 is TGTGCCAGCAGCCCCCAGCGGTCAGGTGGCTACACCTTC.

J is TRBJ2-1 and V is TRBV19; the D gene is possibly TRBD2 (5 bases). The CDR3 sequence is 17 residues long. Germline CDR1 and CDR2: LNHDA and SQIVND (reference sequence). V lost 0 bases and J 0 bases, leaving 12 bases between the germline ends. The CDR3 region has the DNA TGTGCCAGTAGTATAGAGCCTAGCAGTAGCTCCTACAATGAGCAGTTCTTC. Its protein is CASSIEPSSSSYNEQFF.

The chain couples TRBV5-1 to TRBJ2-7; D is unresolved. The CDR3 covers 11 residues. V was cut by 4 bases and J by 7 bases, with 9 bases left in between. Germline V gene data show CDR1 as SGHRS and CDR2 as YFSETQ. CDR3 in amino acids: CASSNAWEQYF. The CDR3 coding sequence is TGCGCCAGCAGCAACGCGTGGGAGCAGTACTTC.

The chain combines TRBV6-1 with TRBJ1-3; D not certain. The CDR3 is 12 residues long. Trimming shortened V by 3 bases and J by 4 bases, and 4 bases separated the two germline ends. Germline V lookup: CDR1 MNHNS, CDR2 SASEGT. The CDR3 protein is CASSDGGNTIYF. The CDR3 DNA follows: TGTGCCAGCAGTGACGGGGGAAACACCATATATTTT.

The chain employs TRBV10-3 and TRBJ2-2; 7 bases match TRBD1. Germline CDR1 is ENHRY and CDR2 is SYGVKD. The junction had 5 bases not matched to a gene; V was cut back by 10 bases and J by 6 bases. CDR3 size: 12 residues. Here the CDR3 reads CATLTGAGELFF. The CDR3 nucleotides are TGTGCCACCCTAACAGGGGCCGGGGAGCTGTTTTTT.

This chain uses TRBV7-2 with TRBJ2-7; D is perhaps TRBD2 (5 bases). V gave up 5 bases and J gave up 3 bases, with 17 bases separating them. Germline CDR1 is SGHTA and CDR2 is FQGNSA. This CDR3 contains 15 residues. CDR3 in DNA: TGTGCCAGCAGCCCCGGTGGCAGCGGAATCTACGAGCAGTACTTC. Encoded protein: CASSPGGSGIYEQYF. Looking up the rest from reference TRBV7-2 and TRBJ2-7 gives the full variable domain: GAGVSQSPSNKVTEKGKDVELRCDPISGHTALYWYRQSLGQGLEFLIYFQGNSAPDKSGLPSDRFSAERTGGSVSTLTIQRTQQEDSAVYLCASSPGGSGIYEQYFGPGTRLTVT.